These 10 T cell receptor beta chains share one sample of origin, sequenced in a study of CD8+CD57+ T cells in acquired aplastic anemia. Researchers used genomic DNA as the template to profile TCR beta VDJ and CDR3. One entry per CDR3 protein, called by TCRdb with MiXCR from the reads. The data hold around 500,000 distinct CDR3 sequences, with over 25% observed a single time. Before being chosen for sequencing, patients had shown CD8+CD57+ cell expansion by flow cytometry. Source material: sorted CD4+, CD8+, or CD8+CD57+ T cells (not recorded which) from PBMCs. The receptor set was obtained from a human donor with aplastic anemia.

This clonotype was found many times. J is TRBJ2-7 and V is TRBV15; TRBD1 matches at 7 bases. Germline CDR1 LNHNV, CDR2 YYDKDF (reference sequence). Trimming at V came to 5 bases and at J to 0 bases, leaving 7 bases not matched to a gene. This CDR3 region has 15 residues. For the CDR3, the DNA is TGTGCCACCAGCGGAATGACAGGGAGCTCCTACGAGCAGTACTTC. Residues: CATSGMTGSSYEQYF.

This clonotype was counted only a few times. This sequence joins TRBV7-2 and TRBJ2-2; the match to TRBD1 covers 10 bases. The V and J ends lost 5 bases and 5 bases, in that order; junction bases with no gene match: 5. CDR1 and CDR2 (germline): SGHTA, FQGNSA. The CDR3 runs 15 residues. CDR3 protein: CASSPRTGGTGELFF. The CDR3 nucleotides are TGTGCCAGCAGCCCTCGGACAGGGGGGACCGGGGAGCTGTTTTTT. The complete variable domain, with remaining parts taken from reference TRBV7-2 and TRBJ2-2, reads GAGVSQSPSNKVTEKGKDVELRCDPISGHTALYWYRQSLGQGLEFLIYFQGNSAPDKSGLPSDRFSAERTGGSVSTLTIQRTQQEDSAVYLCASSPRTGGTGELFFGEGSRLTVL.

This clonotype was detected a few times. This clone may be a read error of a much larger clone one base away. The J gene is TRBJ1-2, the V gene TRBV7-9; D ambiguous. This CDR3 spans 13 amino acids. Trimming stripped 4 bases from V and 3 bases from J, with 9 bases between. Germline V gives CDR1 SEHNR, CDR2 FQNEAQ (reference sequence). The CDR3 bases are TGTGCCAGCAGCTCGGACCTCGACTATGGCTACACCTTC. Its translation: CASSSDLDYGYTF.

This clonotype was detected ten times or more. The chain employs TRBV10-2 and TRBJ1-1; 8 bases align to TRBD1. V lost 7 bases to trimming and J lost 0 bases; unmatched junction nucleotides: 7. Germline-derived CDR1 and CDR2 are WSHSY and SAAADI. The CDR3 totals 15 residues. The CDR3 DNA follows: TGCGCCAGCATTCTCAGGGGGCTCCTGAACACTGAAGCTTTCTTT. It yields the protein CASILRGLLNTEAFF.

The chain's CDR3 is CASSLDAEKLFF. DNA for the CDR3: TGCGCCAGCAGCTTGGATGCGGAAAAACTGTTTTTT. The chain links TRBV5-1 to TRBJ1-4; D remains ambiguous. The CDR3 loop spans 12 amino acids. The germline CDR1 and CDR2 sequences are SGHRS and YFSETQ. V lost 0 bases to trimming and J lost 8 bases, with 5 bases between them.

A few counts support this clonotype. The CDR3 protein is CASSPMGLNTGELFF. The CDR3 bases are TGTGCCAGCAGCCCCATGGGATTGAACACCGGGGAGCTGTTTTTT. The rearrangement joins TRBV12-3 or TRBV12-4 to TRBJ2-2; D is ambiguous. V lost 6 bases and J lost 1, with 12 bases in between. This CDR3 is built from 15 residues.

V is TRBV5-1 and J is TRBJ2-5; D perhaps matches TRBD2 (5 bases). This CDR3 spans 16 amino acids. Germline-derived CDR1 and CDR2 are SGHRS and YFSETQ. V lost 2 bases and J lost 2, with 16 bases in between. The CDR3, as DNA: TGCGCCAGCAGCTTACTAGGGTCCCTTTCTCAAGAGACCCAGTACTTC. As protein: CASSLLGSLSQETQYF. Using reference TRBV5-1 and TRBJ2-5 for the parts outside the CDR3, the full variable domain is KAGVTQTPRYLIKTRGQQVTLSCSPISGHRSVSWYQQTPGQGLQFLFEYFSETQRNKGNFPGRFSGRQFSNSRSEMNVSTLELGDSALYLCASSLLGSLSQETQYFGPGTRLLVL.

Regarding this clonotype: A much larger clone sits a single nucleotide away, making a read error possible. The chain links TRBV7-6 to TRBJ2-2; D remains unclear. This CDR3 is 12 amino acids long. From germline, CDR1 is SGHVS and CDR2 FNYEAQ. The V end lost 5 bases, the J end lost 6 bases, and 7 bases lay between the germline ends. The CDR3 here is CASSQQSGELFF. The CDR3 nucleotides are TGTGCCAGCAGCCAACAGTCCGGGGAGCTGTTTTTT.

The CDR3 region is CATLPGRSSYEQYF. CDR3 nucleotide sequence: TGTGCCACACTTCCGGGACGAAGCTCCTACGAGCAGTACTTC. The rearrangement uses TRBV15 and TRBJ2-7; D is tentatively TRBD1 or TRBD2 (5 bases each). This CDR3 comprises 14 residues. Trimming removed 9 bases from V and 0 bases from J, with 15 bases in between. Germline V gene sequence: CDR1 LNHNV, CDR2 YYDKDF (reference sequence).

This clonotype was recorded many times. The chain links TRBV25-1 to TRBJ1-2; no firm D call. The germline V and J ends were trimmed by 1 base and 4 bases, with 13 bases remaining between them. The germline V gene has CDR1 MGHDK and CDR2 SYGVNS. CDR3 size: 15 residues. The CDR3 sequence: CASSEFGVGSYGYTF. CDR3 nucleotides: TGTGCCAGCAGTGAATTCGGTGTAGGGTCCTATGGCTACACCTTC.